This TCR beta chain appears in the sequencing data of a study of neurological immune-mediated disorders. TCRdb itself ran the 5' RACE reads through MiXCR, one entry per CDR3 protein. This sample has around 46,000 distinct CDR3 sequences, with roughly 4.1% found just once. Study-wide results and caveats: No sharing of CDR3 amino acid sequences was observed among expanded clones across subjects, suggesting private repertoires in all groups.

This clonotype showed up many times. Its cognate antigen is unknown. The V end was cut by 3 bases, the J end by 4 bases, with 12 bases between. Germline V gene sequence: CDR1 DFQATT, CDR2 SNEGSKA (reference sequence). The CDR3 is 13 amino acids. The receptor's source is a woman aged 55-70 years with multiple sclerosis. J is TRBJ2-5 and V is TRBV20-1; D is undetermined. The sample taken for sequencing was PBMCs. The CDR3 DNA reads TGCAGTGCTAGTCTCCGAAAGACAGAGACCCAGTACTTC. Residues: CSASLRKTETQYF.